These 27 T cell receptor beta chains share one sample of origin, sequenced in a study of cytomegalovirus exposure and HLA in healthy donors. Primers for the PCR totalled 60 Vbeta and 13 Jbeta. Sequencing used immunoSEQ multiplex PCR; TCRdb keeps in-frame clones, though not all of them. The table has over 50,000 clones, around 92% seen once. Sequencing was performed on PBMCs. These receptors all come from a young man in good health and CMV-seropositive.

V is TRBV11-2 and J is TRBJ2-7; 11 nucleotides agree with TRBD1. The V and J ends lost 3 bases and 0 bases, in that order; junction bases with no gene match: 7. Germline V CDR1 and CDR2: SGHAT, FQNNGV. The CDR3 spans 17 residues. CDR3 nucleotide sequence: TGTGCCAGCAGCTTGTCCGGGACAGGGGGGAGCTCCTACGAGCAGTACTTC. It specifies CASSLSGTGGSSYEQYF.

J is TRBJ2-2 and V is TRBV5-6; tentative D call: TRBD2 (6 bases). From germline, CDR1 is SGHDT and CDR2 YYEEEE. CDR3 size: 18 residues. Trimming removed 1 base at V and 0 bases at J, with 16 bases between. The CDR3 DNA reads TGTGCCAGCAGCTTGTTCGGGGGAGAAAGGTCGAACACCGGGGAGCTGTTTTTT. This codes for CASSLFGGERSNTGELFF.

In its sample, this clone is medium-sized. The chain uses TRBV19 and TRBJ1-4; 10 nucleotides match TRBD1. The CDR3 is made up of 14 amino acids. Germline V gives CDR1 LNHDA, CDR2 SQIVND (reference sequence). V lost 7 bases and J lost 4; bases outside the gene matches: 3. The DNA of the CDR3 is TGTGCCAGTAAATGGACAGGGGGTAATGAAAAACTGTTTTTT. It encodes CASKWTGGNEKLFF.

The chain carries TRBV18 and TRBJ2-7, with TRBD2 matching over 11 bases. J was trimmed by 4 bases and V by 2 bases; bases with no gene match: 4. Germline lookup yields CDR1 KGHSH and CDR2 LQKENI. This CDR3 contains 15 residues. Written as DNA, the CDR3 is TGTGCCAGCTCACCAGGGACTAGCGGTTTATACGAGCAGTACTTC. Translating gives CASSPGTSGLYEQYF.

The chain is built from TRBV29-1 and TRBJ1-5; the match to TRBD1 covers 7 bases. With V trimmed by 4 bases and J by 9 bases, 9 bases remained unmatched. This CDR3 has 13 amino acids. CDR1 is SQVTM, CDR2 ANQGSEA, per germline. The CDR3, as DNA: TGCAGCGTTGGGGACAGCGGGGGGGGGCCCCAGCATTTT. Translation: CSVGDSGGGPQHF. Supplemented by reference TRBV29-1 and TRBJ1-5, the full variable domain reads SAVISQKPSRDICQRGTSLTIQCQVDSQVTMMFWYRQQPGQSLTLIATANQGSEATYESGFVIDKFPISRPNLTFSTLTVSNMSPEDSSIYLCSVGDSGGGPQHFGDGTRLSIL.

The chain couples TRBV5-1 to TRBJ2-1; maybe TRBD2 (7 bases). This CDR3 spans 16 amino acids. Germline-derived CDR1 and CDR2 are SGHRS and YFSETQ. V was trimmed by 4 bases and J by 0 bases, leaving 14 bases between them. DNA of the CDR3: TGCGCCAGCAGCACCGGGGGCGGGGGCTCCTACAATGAGCAGTTCTTC. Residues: CASSTGGGGSYNEQFF.

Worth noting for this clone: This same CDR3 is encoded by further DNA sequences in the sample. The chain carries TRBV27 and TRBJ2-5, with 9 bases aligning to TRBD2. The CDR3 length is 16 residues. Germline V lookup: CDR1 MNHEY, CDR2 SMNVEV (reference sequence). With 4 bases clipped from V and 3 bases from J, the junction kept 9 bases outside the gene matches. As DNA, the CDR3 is TGTGCCAGCAGTTCTCCGGGAATAGCGGGAGAAGAGACCCAGTACTTC. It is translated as CASSSPGIAGEETQYF.

CDR3 sequence (DNA): TGTGCCAGCAGTGACGGAGCGGGAGATACGCAGTATTTT. This codes for CASSDGAGDTQYF. V is TRBV6-4 and J is TRBJ2-3; D is possibly TRBD2 (6 bases). In germline, CDR1 is MRHNA, CDR2 SNTAGT. V was clipped by 2 bases and J by 5 bases, with 8 bases between them. This CDR3 comprises 13 residues.

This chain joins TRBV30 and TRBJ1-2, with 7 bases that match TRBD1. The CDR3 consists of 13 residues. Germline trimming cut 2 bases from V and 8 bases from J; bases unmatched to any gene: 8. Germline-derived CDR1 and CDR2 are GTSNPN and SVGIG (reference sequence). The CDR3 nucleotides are TGTGCCTGGAGTCCAACAGGGGCCCGGGGCTACACCTTC. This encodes CAWSPTGARGYTF.

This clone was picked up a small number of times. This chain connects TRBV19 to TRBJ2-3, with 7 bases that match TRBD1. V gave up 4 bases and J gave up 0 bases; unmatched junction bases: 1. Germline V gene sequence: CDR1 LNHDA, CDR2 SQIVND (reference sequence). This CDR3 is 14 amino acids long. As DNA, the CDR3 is TGTGCCAGTAGTAGGACAGGTAGCACAGATACGCAGTATTTT. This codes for CASSRTGSTDTQYF.

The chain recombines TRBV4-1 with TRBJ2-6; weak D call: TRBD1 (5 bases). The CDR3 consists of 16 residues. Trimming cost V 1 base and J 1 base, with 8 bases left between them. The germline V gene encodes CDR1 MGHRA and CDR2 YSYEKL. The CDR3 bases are TGCGCCAGCAGCCAAGCTAGACAGTCTGGGGCCAACGTCCTGACTTTC. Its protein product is CASSQARQSGANVLTF.

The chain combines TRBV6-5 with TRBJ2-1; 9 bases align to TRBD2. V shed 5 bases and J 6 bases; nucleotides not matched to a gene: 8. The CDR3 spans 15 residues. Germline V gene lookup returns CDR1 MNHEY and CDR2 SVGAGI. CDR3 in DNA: TGTGCCAGCAGTCAGACTCGCGGGAGGGCCAATGAGCAGTTCTTC. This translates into CASSQTRGRANEQFF.

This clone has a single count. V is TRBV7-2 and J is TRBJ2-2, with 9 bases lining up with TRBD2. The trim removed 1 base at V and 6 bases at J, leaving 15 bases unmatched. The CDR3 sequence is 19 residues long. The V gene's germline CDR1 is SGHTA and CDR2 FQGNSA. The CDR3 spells CASSLVYPLVAGASGELFF. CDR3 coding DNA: TGTGCCAGCAGCTTAGTATACCCTTTGGTAGCGGGAGCATCCGGGGAGCTGTTTTTT.

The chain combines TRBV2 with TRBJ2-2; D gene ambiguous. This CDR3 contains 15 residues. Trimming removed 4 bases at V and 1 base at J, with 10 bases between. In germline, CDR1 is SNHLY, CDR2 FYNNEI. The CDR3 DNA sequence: TGTGCCAGCAGTGGGTCAGATATGAACACCGGGGAGCTGTTTTTT. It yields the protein CASSGSDMNTGELFF.

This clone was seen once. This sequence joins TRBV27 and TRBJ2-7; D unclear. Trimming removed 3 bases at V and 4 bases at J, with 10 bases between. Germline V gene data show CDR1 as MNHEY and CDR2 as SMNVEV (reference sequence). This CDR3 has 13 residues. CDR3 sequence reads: CASSFTPIYEQYF. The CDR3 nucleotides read TGTGCCAGCAGTTTCACCCCTATATACGAGCAGTACTTC.

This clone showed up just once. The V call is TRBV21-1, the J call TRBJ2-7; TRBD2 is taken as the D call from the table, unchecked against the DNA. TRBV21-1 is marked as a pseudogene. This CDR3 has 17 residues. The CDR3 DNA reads TGTGCCAGCAGCAAAGGACTAGCGGGATCTCCATCGGGAGAGCAGTACTTC. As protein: CASSKGLAGSPSGEQYF.

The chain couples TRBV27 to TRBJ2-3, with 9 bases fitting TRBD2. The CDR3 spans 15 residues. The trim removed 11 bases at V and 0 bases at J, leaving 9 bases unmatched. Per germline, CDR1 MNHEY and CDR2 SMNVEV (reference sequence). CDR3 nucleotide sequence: TGTGCCGTCCGACTAGCGGCATCTAGCACAGATACGCAGTATTTT. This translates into CAVRLAASSTDTQYF.

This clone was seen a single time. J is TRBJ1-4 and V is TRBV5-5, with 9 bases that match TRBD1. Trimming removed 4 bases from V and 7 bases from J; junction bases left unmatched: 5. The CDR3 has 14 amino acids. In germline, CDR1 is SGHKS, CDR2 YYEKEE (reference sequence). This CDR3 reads CASSLQGAREKLFF. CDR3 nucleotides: TGTGCCAGCAGCCTACAGGGGGCGCGTGAAAAACTGTTTTTT.

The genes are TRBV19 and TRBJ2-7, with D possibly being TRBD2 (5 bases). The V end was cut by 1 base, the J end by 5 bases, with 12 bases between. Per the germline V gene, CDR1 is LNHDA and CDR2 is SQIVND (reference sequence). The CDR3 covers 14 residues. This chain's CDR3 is CASSIGTDSDEQYF. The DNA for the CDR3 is TGTGCCAGTAGTATAGGGACGGACTCGGACGAGCAGTACTTC.

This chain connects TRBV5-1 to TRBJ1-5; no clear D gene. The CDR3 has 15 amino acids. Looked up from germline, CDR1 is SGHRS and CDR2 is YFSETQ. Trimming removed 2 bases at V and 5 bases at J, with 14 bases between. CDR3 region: CASSFEGIEDQPQHF. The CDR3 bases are TGCGCCAGCAGCTTCGAGGGAATTGAGGATCAGCCCCAGCATTTT.

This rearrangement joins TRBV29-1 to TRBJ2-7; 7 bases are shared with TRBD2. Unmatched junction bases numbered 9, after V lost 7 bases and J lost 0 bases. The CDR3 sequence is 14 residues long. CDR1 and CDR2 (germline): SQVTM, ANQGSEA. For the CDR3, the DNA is TGCAGCGCCGGCGGCGGGAGAACCTCCTACGAGCAGTACTTC. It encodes CSAGGGRTSYEQYF.

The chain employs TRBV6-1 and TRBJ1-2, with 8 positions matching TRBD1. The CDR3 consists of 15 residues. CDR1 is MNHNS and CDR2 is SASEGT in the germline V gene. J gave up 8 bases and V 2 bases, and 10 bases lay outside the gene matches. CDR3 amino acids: CASSERLDRDGGYTF. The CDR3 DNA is TGTGCCAGCAGTGAAAGGTTGGACAGGGACGGAGGCTACACCTTC.

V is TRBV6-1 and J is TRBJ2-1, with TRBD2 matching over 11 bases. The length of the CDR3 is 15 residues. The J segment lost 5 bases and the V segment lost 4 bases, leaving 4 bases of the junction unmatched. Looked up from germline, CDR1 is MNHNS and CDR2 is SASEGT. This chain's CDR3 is CASSVLAGENNEQFF. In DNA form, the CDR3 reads TGTGCCAGCAGTGTACTAGCGGGAGAGAACAATGAGCAGTTCTTC.

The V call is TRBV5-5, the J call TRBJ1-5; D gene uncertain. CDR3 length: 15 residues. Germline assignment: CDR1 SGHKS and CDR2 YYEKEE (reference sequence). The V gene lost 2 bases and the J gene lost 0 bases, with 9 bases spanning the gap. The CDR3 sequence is CASSFSGYSNQPQHF. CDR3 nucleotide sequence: TGTGCCAGCAGCTTTTCGGGATATAGCAATCAGCCCCAGCATTTT.

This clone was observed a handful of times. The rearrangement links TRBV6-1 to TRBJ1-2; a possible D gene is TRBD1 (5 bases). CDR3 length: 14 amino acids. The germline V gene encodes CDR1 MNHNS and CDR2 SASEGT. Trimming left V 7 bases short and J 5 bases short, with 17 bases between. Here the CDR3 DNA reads TGTGCCAGCACCCCTAGTTGGGGGGGGTATGGCTACACCTTC. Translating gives CASTPSWGGYGYTF.

In DNA form, the CDR3 reads TGTGCCTGGACGATCGGCACCGGGGAGCTGTTTTTT. This translates into CAWTIGTGELFF. This rearrangement joins TRBV30 to TRBJ2-2, with D unclear. Looked up from germline, CDR1 is GTSNPN and CDR2 is SVGIG (reference sequence). The CDR3 totals 12 residues. Trimming took off 4 bases at V and 4 bases at J, with 7 bases between the two ends.

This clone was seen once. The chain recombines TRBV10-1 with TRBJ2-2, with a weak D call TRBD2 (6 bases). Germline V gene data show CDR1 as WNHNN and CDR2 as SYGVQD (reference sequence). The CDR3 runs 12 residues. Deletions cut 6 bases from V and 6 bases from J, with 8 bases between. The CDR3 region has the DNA TGCGCCAGCAGCCCGGGGGCCGGGGAGCTGTTTTTT. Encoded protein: CASSPGAGELFF.